The 20 T cell receptor beta chains in this list originate from one sample, sequenced in a study of blood T cell repertoires in COVID-19. TCRdb's copy holds only in-frame clones and misses some; the assay was immunoSEQ multiplex PCR. The data contain around 210,000 clones, around 84% of them singletons. Input material: peripheral blood. Receptor source: a human donor in a cohort sampled during active COVID-19.

The genes are TRBV3-1 (or the pseudogene TRBV3-2) and TRBJ2-7; 9 positions match TRBD1. This CDR3 has 14 residues. The V gene end was trimmed by 6 bases and the J gene end by 3 bases; junction bases not matched to a gene: 6. CDR1 and CDR2 (germline): LGHDT, YNNKEL (reference sequence). CDR3 DNA: TGTGCCAGCAGACCCGGGACAGGGAGCTACGAGCAGTACTTC. Translating gives CASRPGTGSYEQYF.

This rearrangement joins TRBV5-6 to TRBJ1-6; 7 positions match TRBD1. The CDR3 covers 15 residues. CDR1 SGHDT and CDR2 YYEEEE come from the germline V gene. Unmatched junction bases numbered 11, after V lost 5 bases and J lost 9 bases. CDR3 nucleotide sequence: TGTGCCAGCAGGGGGAAAGCGGACAGGCGTTCACCCCTCCACTTT. Encoded protein: CASRGKADRRSPLHF.

This clone has just one count. This rearrangement joins TRBV3-1 (or the pseudogene TRBV3-2) to TRBJ2-7; 11 nucleotides agree with TRBD1. Germline V gene data show CDR1 as LGHDT and CDR2 as YNNKEL (reference sequence). The CDR3 sequence is 16 residues long. Trimming at V came to 1 base and at J to 4 bases, leaving 6 bases not matched to a gene. DNA for the CDR3: TGTGCCAGCAGCCAAGGGAGGGACAGGGGGGGATACGAGCAGTACTTC. Encoded protein: CASSQGRDRGGYEQYF.

CDR3 region: CASIATSGNTGELFF. The CDR3, as DNA: TGTGCCAGTATCGCGACTAGCGGGAACACCGGGGAGCTGTTTTTT. This sequence joins TRBV19 and TRBJ2-2; 9 bases align to TRBD2. This CDR3 spans 15 amino acids. V lost 7 bases, J lost 1 base, and 4 bases stayed unmatched. Germline V gives CDR1 LNHDA, CDR2 SQIVND (reference sequence).

In this sample, this clone turned up many times. The genes are TRBV4-1 and TRBJ2-7; D unclear. The CDR3 totals 13 residues. V lost 1 base and J lost 4, with 8 bases in between. Germline V lookup: CDR1 MGHRA, CDR2 YSYEKL. The DNA of the CDR3 is TGCGCCAGCAGCCAAGGGCCGTTTTACGAGCAGTACTTC. Protein product: CASSQGPFYEQYF.

The chain's CDR3 is CASSLANPNTGELFF. CDR3 coding DNA: TGTGCCAGCAGCTTAGCGAATCCGAACACCGGGGAGCTGTTTTTT. The chain recombines TRBV5-5 with TRBJ2-2; D unresolved. This CDR3 region has 15 residues. Trimming removed 2 bases at V and 0 bases at J, with 8 bases between. Germline V gene data show CDR1 as SGHKS and CDR2 as YYEKEE (reference sequence).

The V and J genes are TRBV28 and TRBJ2-7, with 7 positions matching TRBD2. The CDR3 extends over 13 amino acids. The ends lost 6 bases at V and 0 bases at J; junction bases unmatched: 2. Germline assignment: CDR1 MDHEN and CDR2 SYDVKM. As DNA, the CDR3 is TGTGCCAGCAGAGCGGGAAGCTCCTACGAGCAGTACTTC. Translated, it gives CASRAGSSYEQYF.

The chain couples TRBV7-9 to TRBJ1-1; possible D gene TRBD1, 5 bases. CDR1 is SEHNR and CDR2 is FQNEAQ in the germline V gene (reference sequence). The CDR3 contains 16 residues. Trimming left V 4 bases short and J 0 bases short, with 15 bases between. CDR3 DNA: TGTGCCAGCAGCTCCTTTCGGACAACCGTGAACACTGAAGCTTTCTTT. As protein: CASSSFRTTVNTEAFF.

V gene TRBV4-2 combines with J gene TRBJ2-7; 10 bases align to TRBD1. Germline V CDR1 and CDR2: LGHNA, YNFKEQ. The CDR3 runs to 15 residues. Trimming at V came to 4 bases and at J to 6 bases, leaving 9 bases not matched to a gene. The CDR3 coding sequence is TGTGCCAGCAGCCTCGGGACAGGGGCCAGAAGCGAGCAGTACTTC. As protein: CASSLGTGARSEQYF.

This clone has a single count. J is TRBJ2-7 and V is TRBV5-4; tentatively, D is TRBD1 (5 bases). Trimming removed 4 bases at V and 0 bases at J, with 11 bases between. Germline CDR1 reads SGHNT; CDR2 reads YYREEE (reference sequence). The CDR3 consists of 14 residues. The CDR3 nucleotides read TGTGCCAGCAGCCCATACAGGAGCTCCTACGAGCAGTACTTC. It specifies CASSPYRSSYEQYF.

In DNA, the CDR3 is TGCGCCAGCAGTGAAACAGAACCGTTGTACTACGAGCAGTACTTC. This gives the protein CASSETEPLYYEQYF. The chain recombines TRBV10-2 with TRBJ2-7; D is uncertain. V dropped 3 bases and J dropped 3 bases, with 15 bases sitting between them. The CDR3 loop spans 15 amino acids. CDR1 and CDR2 (germline): WSHSY, SAAADI.

The chain couples TRBV11-2 to TRBJ2-5, with 8 nucleotides matching TRBD2. The CDR3 runs to 15 residues. From germline, CDR1 is SGHAT and CDR2 FQNNGV. V dropped 2 bases and J dropped 5; count of bases not matched to a gene: 7. The CDR3 reads CASSLSSGWGETQYF. Written as DNA, the CDR3 is TGTGCCAGCAGCTTATCTAGCGGGTGGGGTGAGACCCAGTACTTC.

The count of this clone is one. The chain has TRBV27 and TRBJ2-1; D may be TRBD2 (6 bases). The germline gives CDR1 MNHEY, CDR2 SMNVEV (reference sequence). The CDR3 is made up of 16 amino acids. Between the trimmed V and J ends, which lost 4 bases and 7 bases, there was a span of 20 bases. The DNA of the CDR3 is TGTGCCAGCAGTTACCTAGCGAGTCCCAGGAGGAATGAGCAGTTCTTC. The encoded protein is CASSYLASPRRNEQFF.

The chain employs TRBV5-1 and TRBJ1-6, with 8 nucleotides matching TRBD1. V gave up 0 bases and J gave up 10 bases; unmatched junction bases: 6. Germline values: CDR1 SGHRS, CDR2 YFSETQ. The CDR3 sequence is 15 residues long. The CDR3, as DNA: TGCGCCAGCAGCTTGGGAACAGGGGGTTCATCACCCCTCCACTTT. This encodes CASSLGTGGSSPLHF.

This chain uses TRBV13 with TRBJ2-1; the D gene is possibly TRBD2 (8 bases). V lost 5 bases and J lost 5, with 31 bases in between. CDR1 is PRHDT, CDR2 FYEKMQ, per germline (reference sequence). This CDR3 comprises 20 residues. The CDR3 is CASSRRASGGRREENNEQFF. For the CDR3, the DNA is TGTGCCAGCAGCCGGAGGGCATCAGGGGGGCGGCGGGAGGAAAACAATGAGCAGTTCTTC.

The chain has TRBV10-3 and TRBJ1-5; 10 positions agree with TRBD1. CDR1 is ENHRY and CDR2 is SYGVKD in the germline V gene. The CDR3 consists of 18 residues. With 10 bases clipped from V and 6 bases from J, the junction kept 21 bases outside the gene matches. Here the CDR3 DNA reads TGTGCCACCCTAGACCCGAGGATGACCGGGACAGGGGTTCAGCCCCAGCATTTT. It yields the protein CATLDPRMTGTGVQPQHF.

The rearrangement joins TRBV9 to TRBJ2-7, with 9 bases aligning to TRBD1. The CDR3 consists of 14 residues. Germline V gives CDR1 SGDLS, CDR2 YYNGEE. V trimming: 3 bases; J trimming: 3 bases; junction bases outside the gene matches: 4. The CDR3 sequence is CASSAGTGNYEQYF. CDR3 bases: TGTGCCAGCAGCGCCGGGACAGGGAACTACGAGCAGTACTTC.

The CDR3 protein is CASSLVDINYGYTF. The DNA of the CDR3 is TGTGCCAGCAGCTTAGTTGACATTAACTATGGCTACACCTTC. The genes are TRBV11-2 and TRBJ1-2; D remains unclear. CDR1 is SGHAT and CDR2 is FQNNGV in the germline V gene. V lost 1 base and J lost 1, with 7 bases in between. CDR3 length: 14 residues.

This clone was picked up a small number of times. The rearrangement links TRBV6-5 to TRBJ1-1; a possible D gene is TRBD1 (5 bases). V was trimmed by 6 bases and J by 4 bases, leaving 18 bases between them. Germline lookup yields CDR1 MNHEY and CDR2 SVGAGI. CDR3 length: 15 residues. The CDR3 sequence: CASRGVDGRGTEAFF. Here the CDR3 DNA reads TGTGCCAGCAGGGGGGTAGACGGGAGAGGCACTGAAGCTTTCTTT.

V and J are TRBV18 and TRBJ2-5; 7 bases align to TRBD1. Germline trimming cut 3 bases from V and 5 bases from J; bases unmatched to any gene: 6. This CDR3 spans 14 amino acids. Germline lookup yields CDR1 KGHSH and CDR2 LQKENI. CDR3 amino acids: CASSPTGVWETQYF. CDR3 nucleotides: TGTGCCAGCTCACCCACAGGGGTTTGGGAGACCCAGTACTTC.